The next 30 T cell receptor beta chains were all read from a single sample in a study of blood T cell repertoires in COVID-19. Only in-frame clones appear in the TCRdb table, and some are missing; sequencing was by immunoSEQ multiplex PCR. Here the sample spans around 100,000 clones, almost 80% being singletons. The sample taken for sequencing was peripheral blood. Source of these receptors: a man aged 65-85 years with active or convalescent COVID-19.

The CDR3 reads CAISELSGTIYEQYF. The DNA for the CDR3 is TGTGCCATCAGTGAGCTCTCCGGGACTATCTACGAGCAGTACTTC. The gene calls are TRBV10-3 and TRBJ2-7; 7 bases fit TRBD2. V was clipped by 2 bases and J by 3 bases; unmatched bases: 7. The length of the CDR3 is 15 residues. Germline lookup yields CDR1 ENHRY and CDR2 SYGVKD.

This sequence joins TRBV7-9 and TRBJ2-3; D not certain. Germline CDR1 SEHNR, CDR2 FQNEAQ (reference sequence). V gave up 2 bases and J gave up 6 bases, with 12 bases separating them. The CDR3 has 14 residues. Here the CDR3 reads CASSLPPLSDTQYF. CDR3 bases: TGTGCCAGCAGCTTACCTCCCCTTAGCGATACGCAGTATTTT.

This clone was counted a few times. This sequence joins TRBV20-1 and TRBJ2-3, with a tentative D call TRBD1 (5 bases). V was cut by 1 base and J by 12 bases, with 11 bases left in between. CDR3 length: 11 amino acids. CDR1 and CDR2 (germline): DFQATT, SNEGSKA (reference sequence). The CDR3 DNA reads TGCAGTGCTAGAGTTGCGACAGTACAGTATTTT. It specifies CSARVATVQYF.

V and J are TRBV19 and TRBJ2-1; tentatively, D is TRBD2 (5 bases). Germline assignment: CDR1 LNHDA and CDR2 SQIVND (reference sequence). Deletions cut 5 bases from V and 4 bases from J, with 12 bases between. The CDR3 sequence is 14 residues long. CDR3: CASSPQDLYNEQFF. As DNA, the CDR3 is TGTGCCAGTAGTCCTCAGGACTTATACAATGAGCAGTTCTTC.

This chain connects TRBV5-1 to TRBJ2-3; D gene uncertain. The germline V gene has CDR1 SGHRS and CDR2 YFSETQ. CDR3 length: 15 amino acids. V lost 0 bases, J lost 1 base, and 9 bases lay in between. CDR3 residues: CASSLANARTDTQYF. The CDR3 coding sequence is TGCGCCAGCAGCTTGGCCAATGCGCGCACAGATACGCAGTATTTT.

The chain links TRBV28 to TRBJ1-5; 9 nucleotides agree with TRBD1. V lost 6 bases to trimming and J lost 8 bases; unmatched junction nucleotides: 5. This CDR3 is built from 13 residues. Germline V gene lookup returns CDR1 MDHEN and CDR2 SYDVKM. CDR3 bases: TGTGCCAGCAGCTTCGACAGGGGGGAGCCCCAGCATTTT. This sequence encodes CASSFDRGEPQHF.

The V gene is TRBV4-1, the J gene TRBJ2-1; 13 nucleotides match TRBD2. The CDR3 has 19 amino acids. Trimming at V came to 3 bases and at J to 0 bases, leaving 8 bases not matched to a gene. Germline V gives CDR1 MGHRA, CDR2 YSYEKL. The CDR3 here is CASSQGLAGPPSSYNEQFF. CDR3 nucleotide sequence: TGCGCCAGCAGCCAGGGACTAGCGGGACCTCCTAGCTCCTACAATGAGCAGTTCTTC.

The rearrangement uses TRBV5-4 and TRBJ1-2, with a weak D call TRBD1 (5 bases). Trimming removed 6 bases from V and 0 bases from J, with 15 bases in between. Germline V gene sequence: CDR1 SGHNT, CDR2 YYREEE (reference sequence). This CDR3 is built from 15 residues. CDR3 nucleotides: TGTGCCAGCAACTCCGGGGGAACTCCTAACTATGGCTACACCTTC. Translated, it gives CASNSGGTPNYGYTF.

The rearrangement uses TRBV3-1 (or the pseudogene TRBV3-2) and TRBJ1-1; D uncertain. The CDR3 consists of 11 residues. Germline CDR1 is LGHDT and CDR2 is YNNKEL (reference sequence). Trimming took off 0 bases at V and 9 bases at J, with 5 bases between the two ends. The chain's CDR3 is CASSQDSKAFF. In nucleotides, the CDR3 is TGTGCCAGCAGCCAAGATAGTAAAGCTTTCTTT.

This clone was observed at least ten times. The V gene is TRBV5-8, the J gene TRBJ2-1; D is possibly TRBD2 (5 bases). The CDR3 length is 14 residues. The V and J ends lost 4 bases and 5 bases respectively, with 13 bases between them. Per germline, CDR1 SGHTS and CDR2 YDEGEE. The CDR3 is CASSPSAGNNEQFF. The CDR3 nucleotides are TGTGCCAGCAGCCCGAGTGCGGGCAACAATGAGCAGTTCTTC.

The chain is built from TRBV27 and TRBJ2-1; D unresolved. This CDR3 contains 14 residues. Germline V lookup: CDR1 MNHEY, CDR2 SMNVEV (reference sequence). V gave up 3 bases and J gave up 0 bases, with 6 bases separating them. CDR3 in DNA: TGTGCCAGCAGTTTGGCAGGCTCCTACAATGAGCAGTTCTTC. As protein: CASSLAGSYNEQFF.

The chain is built from TRBV30 and TRBJ1-3, with D unclear. Trimming cost V 2 bases and J 1 base, with 6 bases left between them. The germline CDR1 and CDR2 sequences are GTSNPN and SVGIG (reference sequence). This CDR3 is 13 amino acids long. The CDR3 DNA sequence: TGTGCCTGGAGTTTTTCATCTGGAAACACCATATATTTT. Residues: CAWSFSSGNTIYF. The full variable domain, completed using reference TRBV30 and TRBJ1-3, is SQTIHQWPATLVQPVGSPLSLECTVEGTSNPNLYWYRQAAGRGLQLLFYSVGIGQISSEVPQNLSASRPQDRQFILSSKKLLLSDSGFYLCAWSFSSGNTIYFGEGSWLTVV.

The genes are TRBV10-3 and TRBJ1-4; no reliable D call. CDR3 length equals 13 residues. Trimming cost V 6 bases and J 4 bases, with 9 bases left between them. The V gene's germline CDR1 is ENHRY and CDR2 SYGVKD. This CDR3 is CAIRQPDNEKLFF. For the CDR3, the DNA is TGTGCCATCAGACAGCCGGATAATGAAAAACTGTTTTTT.

The gene calls are TRBV7-2 and TRBJ2-2; no clear D gene. The CDR3 runs 13 residues. Germline CDR1 is SGHTA and CDR2 is FQGNSA. V lost 5 bases and J 7 bases, leaving 11 bases between the germline ends. The CDR3 region is CASSIRPSGELFF. The CDR3, as DNA: TGTGCCAGCAGCATCAGGCCAAGCGGGGAGCTGTTTTTT.

The V call is TRBV30, the J call TRBJ1-4; D may be TRBD1 (6 bases). The CDR3 runs to 15 residues. Germline V lookup: CDR1 GTSNPN, CDR2 SVGIG (reference sequence). V was clipped by 2 bases and J by 6 bases, with 16 bases between them. As DNA, the CDR3 is TGTGCCTGGAGTCGGTATCCAGGGGCTGATGAAAAACTGTTTTTT. Residues: CAWSRYPGADEKLFF.

The chain employs TRBV24-1 and TRBJ2-7; D might be TRBD2 (6 bases). Germline CDR1 KGHDR, CDR2 SFDVKD. The CDR3 consists of 14 residues. The V gene lost 1 base and the J gene lost 9 bases, with 15 bases spanning the gap. In nucleotides, the CDR3 is TGTGCCACCAGTGATTTAGCGGGCCCGGTGGGGCAGTACTTC. This encodes CATSDLAGPVGQYF.

This chain joins TRBV7-9 and TRBJ1-5, with 8 bases lining up with TRBD1. The CDR3 is made up of 16 amino acids. Germline CDR1 SEHNR, CDR2 FQNEAQ (reference sequence). V lost 2 bases and J lost 0; bases outside the gene matches: 3. The CDR3 bases are TGTGCCAGCAGCTTATCAGGGGGCATTAGCAATCAGCCCCAGCATTTT. It yields the protein CASSLSGGISNQPQHF. Variable domain in full (rest from reference TRBV7-9 and TRBJ1-5): DTGVSQNPRHKITKRGQNVTFRCDPISEHNRLYWYRQTLGQGPEFLTYFQNEAQLEKSRLLSDRFSAERPKGSFSTLEIQRTEQGDSAMYLCASSLSGGISNQPQHFGDGTRLSIL.

The chain is built from TRBV10-3 and TRBJ1-5, with 9 positions matching TRBD1. CDR1 ENHRY and CDR2 SYGVKD come from the germline V gene. The CDR3 covers 16 residues. J gave up 7 bases and V 10 bases, and 17 bases lay outside the gene matches. This CDR3 reads CATEPTGGIFAQPQHF. CDR3 DNA: TGTGCCACCGAACCGACAGGGGGAATTTTTGCGCAGCCCCAGCATTTT.

This clone is a singleton in its sample. V gene TRBV5-1 combines with J gene TRBJ2-3, with TRBD1 identical over 9 bases. The CDR3 extends over 15 amino acids. V trimming: 6 bases; J trimming: 5 bases; junction bases outside the gene matches: 10. Germline V gene lookup returns CDR1 SGHRS and CDR2 YFSETQ. CDR3: CASTTRQGGGDTQYF. The CDR3 nucleotides read TGCGCCAGCACCACCCGACAGGGGGGGGGAGATACGCAGTATTTT.

The DNA for the CDR3 is TGTGCCAGCGGTTCCCGGGAGGGCCAGTACTTC. It encodes CASGSREGQYF. J is TRBJ2-5 and V is TRBV27; TRBD2 matches 8 bases. The CDR3 covers 11 residues. V was pared by 8 bases and J by 10 bases, with 6 bases of the junction left unmatched. Germline V gives CDR1 MNHEY, CDR2 SMNVEV (reference sequence).

This clone was counted between two and nine times. The gene calls are TRBV3-1 (or the pseudogene TRBV3-2) and TRBJ2-5, with 9 bases lining up with TRBD2. Germline-derived CDR1 and CDR2 are LGHDT and YNNKEL (reference sequence). V shed 4 bases, J shed 4 bases, and the junction held 4 bases outside the gene matches. The CDR3 loop spans 14 amino acids. The CDR3: CASSLSGGLETQYF. The CDR3 DNA sequence: TGTGCCAGCAGCCTCAGCGGGGGGTTAGAGACCCAGTACTTC.

This clone was counted once. This chain links TRBV7-6 with TRBJ2-7; tentative D call: TRBD1 (5 bases). The V gene's germline CDR1 is SGHVS and CDR2 FNYEAQ. V was pared by 3 bases and J by 7 bases, with 7 bases between. This CDR3 comprises 11 residues. CDR3 residues: CASSFRVEQYF. In DNA, the CDR3 is TGTGCCAGCAGCTTCAGGGTTGAGCAGTACTTC. The variable domain in full, completed from reference TRBV7-6 and TRBJ2-7, reads GAGVSQSPRYKVTKRGQDVALRCDPISGHVSLYWYRQALGQGPEFLTYFNYEAQQDKSGLPNDRFSAERPEGSISTLTIQRTEQRDSAMYRCASSFRVEQYFGPGTRLTVT.

The chain uses TRBV5-6 and TRBJ1-1; no clear D gene. The germline V gene encodes CDR1 SGHDT and CDR2 YYEEEE. Trimming left V 4 bases short and J 5 bases short, with 9 bases between. This CDR3 is built from 12 residues. The CDR3: CASSLFGTEAFF. As DNA, the CDR3 is TGTGCCAGCAGCCTGTTCGGTACTGAAGCTTTCTTT.

J is TRBJ2-5 and V is TRBV6-5; 12 nucleotides line up with TRBD2. The CDR3 runs to 15 residues. CDR1 and CDR2 (germline): MNHEY, SVGAGI. V shed 6 bases and J 2 bases; nucleotides not matched to a gene: 4. Here the CDR3 reads CASRLAGGTQETQYF. In DNA form, the CDR3 reads TGTGCCAGCAGGCTAGCGGGGGGGACGCAAGAGACCCAGTACTTC.

The chain carries TRBV19 and TRBJ1-3; D remains unclear. The CDR3 totals 16 residues. Per germline, CDR1 LNHDA and CDR2 SQIVND (reference sequence). Between the trimmed V and J ends, which lost 0 bases and 0 bases, there was a span of 9 bases. As DNA, the CDR3 is TGTGCCAGTAGTATAGATGGCAGTTTCTCTGGAAACACCATATATTTT. As protein: CASSIDGSFSGNTIYF.

The chain uses TRBV5-1 and TRBJ1-1, with 7 nucleotides matching TRBD1. CDR1 is SGHRS and CDR2 is YFSETQ in the germline V gene. V shed 4 bases, J shed 0 bases, and the junction held 9 bases outside the gene matches. The CDR3 sequence is 16 residues long. The CDR3 sequence is CASSLDRANMNTEAFF. CDR3 in DNA: TGCGCCAGCAGCCTTGACAGGGCCAATATGAACACTGAAGCTTTCTTT.

The gene calls are TRBV9 and TRBJ1-3; TRBD1 agrees at 8 bases. This CDR3 spans 16 amino acids. Trimming removed 3 bases from V and 4 bases from J; junction bases left unmatched: 9. Germline V gives CDR1 SGDLS, CDR2 YYNGEE. The CDR3 bases are TGTGCCAGCAGCGATGACAGGGGAATTTCCGGAAACACCATATATTTT. Its translation is CASSDDRGISGNTIYF.

The chain joins TRBV11-2 to TRBJ1-1, with D unclear. V shed 5 bases and J shed 1 base, with 11 bases lying between them. In germline, CDR1 is SGHAT, CDR2 FQNNGV. This CDR3 has 14 residues. The CDR3 region is CASSIYPENTEAFF. The CDR3 DNA is TGTGCCAGCAGCATCTACCCCGAGAACACTGAAGCTTTCTTT.

The rearrangement joins TRBV29-1 to TRBJ2-3; 7 bases are shared with TRBD1. This CDR3 is built from 13 residues. The germline gives CDR1 SQVTM, CDR2 ANQGSEA. V shed 7 bases and J 3 bases; nucleotides not matched to a gene: 7. The CDR3 DNA reads as TGCAGCGCTGCAGGGGGAAAGACAGATACGCAGTATTTT. It specifies CSAAGGKTDTQYF.

On this clone: Other DNA sequences in the sample encode the same CDR3. The V gene is TRBV7-9, the J gene TRBJ1-1; a possible D gene is TRBD1 (6 bases). The CDR3 covers 14 residues. Germline V gives CDR1 SEHNR, CDR2 FQNEAQ (reference sequence). V lost 3 bases, J lost 3 bases, and 11 bases lay in between. The chain's CDR3 is CASSFSQGYTEAFF. CDR3 DNA sequence: TGTGCCAGCAGCTTTTCCCAGGGGTACACTGAAGCTTTCTTT. Full variable domain (outside the CDR3, taken from reference TRBV7-9 and TRBJ1-1): DTGVSQNPRHKITKRGQNVTFRCDPISEHNRLYWYRQTLGQGPEFLTYFQNEAQLEKSRLLSDRFSAERPKGSFSTLEIQRTEQGDSAMYLCASSFSQGYTEAFFGQGTRLTVV.